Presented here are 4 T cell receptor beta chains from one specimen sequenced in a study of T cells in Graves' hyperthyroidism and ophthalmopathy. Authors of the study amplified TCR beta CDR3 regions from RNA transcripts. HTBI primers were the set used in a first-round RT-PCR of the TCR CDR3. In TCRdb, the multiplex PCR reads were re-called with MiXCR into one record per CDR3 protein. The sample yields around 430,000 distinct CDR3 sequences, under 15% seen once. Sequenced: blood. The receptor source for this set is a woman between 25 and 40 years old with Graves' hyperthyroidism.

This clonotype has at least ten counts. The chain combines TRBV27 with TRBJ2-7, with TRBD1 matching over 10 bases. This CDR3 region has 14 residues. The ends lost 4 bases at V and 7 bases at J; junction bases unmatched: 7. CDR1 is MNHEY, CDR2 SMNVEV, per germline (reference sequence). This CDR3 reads CASSSGTGAWEQYF. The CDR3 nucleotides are TGTGCCAGCAGTTCCGGGACAGGGGCGTGGGAGCAGTACTTC.

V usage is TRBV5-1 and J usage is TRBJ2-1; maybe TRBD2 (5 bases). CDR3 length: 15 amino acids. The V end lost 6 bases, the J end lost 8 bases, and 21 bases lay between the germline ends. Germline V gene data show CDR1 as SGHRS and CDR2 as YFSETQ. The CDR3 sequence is CASTPGGYVADEQFF. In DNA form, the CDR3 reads TGCGCCAGCACCCCTGGAGGCTACGTGGCTGATGAGCAGTTCTTC.

The CDR3 DNA sequence: TGTGCCAGCAGCCCAACCGGGACAGGGAGGTACGAGCAGTACTTC. Protein product: CASSPTGTGRYEQYF. The chain employs TRBV7-2 and TRBJ2-7; 9 bases line up with TRBD1. The CDR3 totals 15 residues. Germline CDR1 is SGHTA and CDR2 is FQGNSA. Trimming cost V 5 bases and J 4 bases; bases outside gene matches: 9.

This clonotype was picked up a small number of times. The CDR3 bases are TGTGCCAGCAGTTTTTTTGGGCAGGAACTGTTTTTT. The encoded protein is CASSFFGQELFF. The chain links TRBV12-3 or TRBV12-4 to TRBJ1-4; D is uncertain. Trimming took 3 bases from V and 12 from J, leaving 11 bases between them. The CDR3 spans 12 residues.